This note documents a single TCR beta chain sequence. Produced via immunoSEQ multiplex PCR; TCRdb's table is partial and in-frame only. Of approximately 200,000 clones listed, approximately 85% are singletons. This entry belongs to a study of blood T cell repertoires in COVID-19. Study in general: T cells, B-cell-depleted T cells, or PBMCs provided the cDNA or gDNA that served as material.

The sequencing input was peripheral blood. The receptor's source is a man in his 60s with acute or convalescent COVID-19.

Here the CDR3 reads CAPGGQGSTGELFF. The CDR3 DNA follows: TGTGCTCCGGGAGGACAGGGTAGCACCGGGGAGCTGTTTTTT. This chain links TRBV12-5 with TRBJ2-2; possible D gene TRBD1, 8 bases. V dropped 11 bases and J dropped 4 bases, with 17 bases sitting between them. CDR3 length: 14 residues. From germline, CDR1 is LGHNT and CDR2 FRNRAP.